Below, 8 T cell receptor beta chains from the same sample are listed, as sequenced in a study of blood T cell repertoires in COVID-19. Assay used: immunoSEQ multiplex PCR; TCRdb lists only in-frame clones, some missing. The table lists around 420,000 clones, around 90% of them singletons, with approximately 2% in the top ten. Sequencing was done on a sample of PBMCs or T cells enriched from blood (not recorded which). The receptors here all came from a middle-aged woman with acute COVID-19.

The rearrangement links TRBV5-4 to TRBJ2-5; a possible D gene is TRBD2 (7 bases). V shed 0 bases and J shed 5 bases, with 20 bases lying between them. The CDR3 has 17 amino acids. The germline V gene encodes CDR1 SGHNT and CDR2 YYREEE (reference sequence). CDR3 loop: CASSLGISGGAWETQYF. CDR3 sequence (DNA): TGTGCCAGCAGCTTGGGAATTAGTGGGGGGGCCTGGGAGACCCAGTACTTC. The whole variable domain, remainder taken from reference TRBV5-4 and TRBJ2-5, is ETGVTQSPTHLIKTRGQQVTLRCSSQSGHNTVSWYQQALGQGPQFIFQYYREEENGRGNFPPRFSGLQFPNYSSELNVNALELDDSALYLCASSLGISGGAWETQYFGPGTRLLVL.

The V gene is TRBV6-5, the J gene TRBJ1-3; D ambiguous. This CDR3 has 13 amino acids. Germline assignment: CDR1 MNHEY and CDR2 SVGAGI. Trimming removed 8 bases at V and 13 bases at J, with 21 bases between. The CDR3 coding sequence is TGTGCCAGCCGCCTCACTGCTGGAAACGGGATATATTTT. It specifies CASRLTAGNGIYF.

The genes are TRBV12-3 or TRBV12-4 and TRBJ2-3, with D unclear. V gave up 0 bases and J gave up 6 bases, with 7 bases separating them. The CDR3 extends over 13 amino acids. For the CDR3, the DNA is TGTGCCAGCAGTTTAGCGCGCAGGGATACGCAGTATTTT. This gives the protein CASSLARRDTQYF.

For the CDR3, the DNA is TGTGCCAGCAGCTTCAGACACAGCGGGGAGCTGTTTTTT. Translation: CASSFRHSGELFF. The rearrangement links TRBV11-3 to TRBJ2-2; D not resolved. This CDR3 is built from 13 residues. V lost 3 bases, J lost 7 bases, and 9 bases lay in between. Per the germline V gene, CDR1 is SGHNT and CDR2 is YENEEA.

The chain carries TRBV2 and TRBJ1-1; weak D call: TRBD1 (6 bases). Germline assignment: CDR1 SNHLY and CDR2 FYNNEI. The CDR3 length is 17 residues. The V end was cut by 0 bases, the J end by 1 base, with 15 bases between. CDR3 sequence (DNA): TGTGCCAGCAGTGAAGCCAGGGCCCTAGGGGGGAACACTGAAGCTTTCTTT. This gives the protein CASSEARALGGNTEAFF.

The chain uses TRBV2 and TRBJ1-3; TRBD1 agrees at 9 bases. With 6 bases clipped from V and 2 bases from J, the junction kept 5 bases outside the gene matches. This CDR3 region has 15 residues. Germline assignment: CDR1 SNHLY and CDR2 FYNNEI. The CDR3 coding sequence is TGTGCCAGCAGACAGGGACAGGGAGCTGGAAACACCATATATTTT. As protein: CASRQGQGAGNTIYF. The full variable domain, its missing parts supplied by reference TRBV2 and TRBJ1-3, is EPEVTQTPSHQVTQMGQEVILRCVPISNHLYFYWYRQILGQKVEFLVSFYNNEISEKSEIFDDQFSVERPDGSNFTLKIRSTKLEDSAMYFCASRQGQGAGNTIYFGEGSWLTVV.

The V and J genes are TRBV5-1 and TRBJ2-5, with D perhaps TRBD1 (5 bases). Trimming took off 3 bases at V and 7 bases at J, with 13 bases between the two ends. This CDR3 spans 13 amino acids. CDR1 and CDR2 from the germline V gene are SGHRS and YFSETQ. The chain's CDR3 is CASSSTGSVTQYF. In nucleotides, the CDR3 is TGCGCCAGCAGCTCTACAGGATCCGTGACCCAGTACTTC.

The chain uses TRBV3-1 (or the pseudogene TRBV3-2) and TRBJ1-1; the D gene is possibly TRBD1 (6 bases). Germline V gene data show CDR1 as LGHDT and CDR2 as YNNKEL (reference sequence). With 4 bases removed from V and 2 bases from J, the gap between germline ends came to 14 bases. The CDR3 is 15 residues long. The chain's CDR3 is CASSLWTDTNTEAFF. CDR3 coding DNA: TGTGCCAGCAGCCTCTGGACAGATACCAACACTGAAGCTTTCTTT.